The clone carrying this T cell receptor (beta chain) was observed a handful of times. Its antigen is not known. The data belong to a study of T cell repertoires in cytomegalovirus infection. Study-level background: Recently identified HLA-C-restricted and well-studied HLA-B-restricted CMV epitopes were used.

The CDR3 runs 15 residues. Germline V gives CDR1 LNHDA, CDR2 SQIVND (reference sequence). Trimming cost V 6 bases and J 8 bases, with 20 bases left between them. TCRdb called the reads again in MiXCR, with one record for every CDR3 protein. The sample contains 830,000 or so distinct CDR3 sequences, 32% of which appear only once. The sequence was obtained from a human donor in good health (CMV status not recorded). Some clones in this sample may be carry-over from other donors' samples. V gene TRBV19 combines with J gene TRBJ2-1; maybe TRBD2 (7 bases). Specimen: cultured CD8+ T cells from PBMCs, collected from culture after CMV antigen stimulation. CDR3 in amino acids: CASRSLGGARDEQFF. CDR3 sequence (DNA): TGTGCCAGTAGATCACTAGGGGGGGCCAGGGATGAGCAGTTCTTC.